This TCR beta chain was recorded in a study of T cell responses to AZD1222 COVID-19 vaccine. The study's findings and limits: Most donors were white British, females outnumbered males, and clonal diversity was possibly underestimated.

TCRdb's table, derived via immunoSEQ multiplex PCR, lists solely in-frame clones and lacks some. Of roughly 97,000 clones in the sample, more than 70% were seen once. CDR1 and CDR2 (germline): KGHSH, LQKENI. The length of the CDR3 is 13 residues. Trimming shortened V by 8 bases and J by 1 base, and 11 bases separated the two germline ends. In the case of this clone: What it recognizes is unknown.

The chain carries TRBV18 and TRBJ1-2, with D hard to call. The input for sequencing was peripheral blood, taken on day 0 of AZD1222 vaccination. This TCR came from an adult in good health. CDR3 region: CASTWTDNYGYTF. The CDR3 coding sequence is TGTGCCAGCACATGGACGGATAACTATGGCTACACCTTC. The complete variable domain, with remaining parts taken from reference TRBV18 and TRBJ1-2, reads NAGVMQNPRHLVRRRGQEARLRCSPMKGHSHVYWYRQLPEEGLKFMVYLQKENIIDESGMPKERFSAEFPKEGPSILRIQQVVRGDSAAYFCASTWTDNYGYTFGSGTRLTVV.